The present T cell receptor beta chain was sequenced within a study of T cells in Graves' hyperthyroidism and ophthalmopathy. This clonotype was recorded many times. Researchers amplified the TCR beta CDR3 regions from RNA transcripts. RT-PCR in the first round (using the HTBI primer set) targeted the TCR CDR3. Using its own MiXCR run on the multiplex PCR reads, TCRdb lists one record per CDR3 protein. The sample lists 350,000 to 400,000 distinct CDR3 sequences, over 11% occurring once. V was shortened by 3 bases and J by 8 bases, with 9 bases between the two germline ends. The germline V gene has CDR1 LGHDT and CDR2 YNNKEL (reference sequence). The CDR3 has 12 residues.

Specimen: blood. The clonotype was recovered from a woman aged 60-75 years with Graves' hyperthyroidism. V gene TRBV3-1 combines with J gene TRBJ2-3; D unresolved. CDR3: CASSQALGTQYF. CDR3 DNA: TGTGCCAGCAGCCAGGCCCTGGGTACGCAGTATTTT.